These 6 T cell receptor beta chains originate from one sample sequenced in a study of shared clonotypes between healthy human individuals. Data came from immunoSEQ multiplex PCR; TCRdb stores just in-frame clones and leaves some out. The data contain 2 million to 2.5 million clones, 95% of them singletons. The sample comprised naive CD4+ T cells sorted from blood. The subset denotes: CD45RA+ positively selected. The receptor source for this set is a man younger than 30 in good health.

Of note for this clone: This sample includes further DNA sequences coding for the same CDR3. The genes are TRBV5-1 and TRBJ2-5; TRBD1 agrees at 7 bases. The CDR3 length is 14 residues. Trimming removed 4 bases from V and 5 bases from J; junction bases left unmatched: 8. Germline V gene lookup returns CDR1 SGHRS and CDR2 YFSETQ. The DNA for the CDR3 is TGCGCCAGCAGCGCTACAGGGGTAGGGGAGACCCAGTACTTC. Protein sequence: CASSATGVGETQYF.

The J gene is TRBJ2-1, the V gene TRBV4-1; the match to TRBD1 covers 9 bases. The CDR3 totals 15 residues. V dropped 4 bases and J dropped 5; count of bases not matched to a gene: 6. In germline, CDR1 is MGHRA, CDR2 YSYEKL. CDR3 sequence: CASSRGQGDNNEQFF. CDR3 DNA: TGCGCCAGCAGCCGGGGACAGGGAGACAACAATGAGCAGTTCTTC.

This chain connects TRBV28 to TRBJ1-4; TRBD1 agrees at 10 bases. The CDR3 totals 15 residues. Germline-derived CDR1 and CDR2 are MDHEN and SYDVKM. Trimming cost V 3 bases and J 7 bases; bases outside gene matches: 5. The CDR3 sequence is CASSFWTGGSEKLFF. CDR3 bases: TGTGCCAGCAGTTTTTGGACAGGGGGGAGTGAAAAACTGTTTTTT. Looking up the rest from reference TRBV28 and TRBJ1-4 gives the full variable domain: DVKVTQSSRYLVKRTGEKVFLECVQDMDHENMFWYRQDPGLGLRLIYFSYDVKMKEKGDIPEGYSVSREKKERFSLILESASTNQTSMYLCASSFWTGGSEKLFFGSGTQLSVL.

The chain has TRBV2 and TRBJ1-5; no clear D gene. The CDR3 contains 13 residues. V was clipped by 1 base and J by 7 bases, with 8 bases between them. From germline, CDR1 is SNHLY and CDR2 FYNNEI. The CDR3 nucleotides are TGTGCCAGCAGTGAAGAGGTTGGGCAGCCCCAGCATTTT. The encoded protein is CASSEEVGQPQHF.

The chain has TRBV10-2 and TRBJ1-1; D ambiguous. V was trimmed by 2 bases and J by 10 bases, leaving 8 bases between them. Germline lookup yields CDR1 WSHSY and CDR2 SAAADI. The CDR3 runs 11 residues. The CDR3 loop reads CASSEDGGAFF. DNA for the CDR3: TGCGCCAGCAGTGAGGATGGAGGAGCTTTCTTT.

V and J are TRBV19 and TRBJ2-3; TRBD1 agrees at 8 bases. This CDR3 spans 17 amino acids. Germline V gives CDR1 LNHDA, CDR2 SQIVND (reference sequence). V dropped 7 bases and J dropped 4; count of bases not matched to a gene: 16. This chain's CDR3 is CASTRGLNSRRADTQYF. As DNA, the CDR3 is TGTGCCAGTACCAGGGGGCTAAATTCGAGGAGGGCAGATACGCAGTATTTT.